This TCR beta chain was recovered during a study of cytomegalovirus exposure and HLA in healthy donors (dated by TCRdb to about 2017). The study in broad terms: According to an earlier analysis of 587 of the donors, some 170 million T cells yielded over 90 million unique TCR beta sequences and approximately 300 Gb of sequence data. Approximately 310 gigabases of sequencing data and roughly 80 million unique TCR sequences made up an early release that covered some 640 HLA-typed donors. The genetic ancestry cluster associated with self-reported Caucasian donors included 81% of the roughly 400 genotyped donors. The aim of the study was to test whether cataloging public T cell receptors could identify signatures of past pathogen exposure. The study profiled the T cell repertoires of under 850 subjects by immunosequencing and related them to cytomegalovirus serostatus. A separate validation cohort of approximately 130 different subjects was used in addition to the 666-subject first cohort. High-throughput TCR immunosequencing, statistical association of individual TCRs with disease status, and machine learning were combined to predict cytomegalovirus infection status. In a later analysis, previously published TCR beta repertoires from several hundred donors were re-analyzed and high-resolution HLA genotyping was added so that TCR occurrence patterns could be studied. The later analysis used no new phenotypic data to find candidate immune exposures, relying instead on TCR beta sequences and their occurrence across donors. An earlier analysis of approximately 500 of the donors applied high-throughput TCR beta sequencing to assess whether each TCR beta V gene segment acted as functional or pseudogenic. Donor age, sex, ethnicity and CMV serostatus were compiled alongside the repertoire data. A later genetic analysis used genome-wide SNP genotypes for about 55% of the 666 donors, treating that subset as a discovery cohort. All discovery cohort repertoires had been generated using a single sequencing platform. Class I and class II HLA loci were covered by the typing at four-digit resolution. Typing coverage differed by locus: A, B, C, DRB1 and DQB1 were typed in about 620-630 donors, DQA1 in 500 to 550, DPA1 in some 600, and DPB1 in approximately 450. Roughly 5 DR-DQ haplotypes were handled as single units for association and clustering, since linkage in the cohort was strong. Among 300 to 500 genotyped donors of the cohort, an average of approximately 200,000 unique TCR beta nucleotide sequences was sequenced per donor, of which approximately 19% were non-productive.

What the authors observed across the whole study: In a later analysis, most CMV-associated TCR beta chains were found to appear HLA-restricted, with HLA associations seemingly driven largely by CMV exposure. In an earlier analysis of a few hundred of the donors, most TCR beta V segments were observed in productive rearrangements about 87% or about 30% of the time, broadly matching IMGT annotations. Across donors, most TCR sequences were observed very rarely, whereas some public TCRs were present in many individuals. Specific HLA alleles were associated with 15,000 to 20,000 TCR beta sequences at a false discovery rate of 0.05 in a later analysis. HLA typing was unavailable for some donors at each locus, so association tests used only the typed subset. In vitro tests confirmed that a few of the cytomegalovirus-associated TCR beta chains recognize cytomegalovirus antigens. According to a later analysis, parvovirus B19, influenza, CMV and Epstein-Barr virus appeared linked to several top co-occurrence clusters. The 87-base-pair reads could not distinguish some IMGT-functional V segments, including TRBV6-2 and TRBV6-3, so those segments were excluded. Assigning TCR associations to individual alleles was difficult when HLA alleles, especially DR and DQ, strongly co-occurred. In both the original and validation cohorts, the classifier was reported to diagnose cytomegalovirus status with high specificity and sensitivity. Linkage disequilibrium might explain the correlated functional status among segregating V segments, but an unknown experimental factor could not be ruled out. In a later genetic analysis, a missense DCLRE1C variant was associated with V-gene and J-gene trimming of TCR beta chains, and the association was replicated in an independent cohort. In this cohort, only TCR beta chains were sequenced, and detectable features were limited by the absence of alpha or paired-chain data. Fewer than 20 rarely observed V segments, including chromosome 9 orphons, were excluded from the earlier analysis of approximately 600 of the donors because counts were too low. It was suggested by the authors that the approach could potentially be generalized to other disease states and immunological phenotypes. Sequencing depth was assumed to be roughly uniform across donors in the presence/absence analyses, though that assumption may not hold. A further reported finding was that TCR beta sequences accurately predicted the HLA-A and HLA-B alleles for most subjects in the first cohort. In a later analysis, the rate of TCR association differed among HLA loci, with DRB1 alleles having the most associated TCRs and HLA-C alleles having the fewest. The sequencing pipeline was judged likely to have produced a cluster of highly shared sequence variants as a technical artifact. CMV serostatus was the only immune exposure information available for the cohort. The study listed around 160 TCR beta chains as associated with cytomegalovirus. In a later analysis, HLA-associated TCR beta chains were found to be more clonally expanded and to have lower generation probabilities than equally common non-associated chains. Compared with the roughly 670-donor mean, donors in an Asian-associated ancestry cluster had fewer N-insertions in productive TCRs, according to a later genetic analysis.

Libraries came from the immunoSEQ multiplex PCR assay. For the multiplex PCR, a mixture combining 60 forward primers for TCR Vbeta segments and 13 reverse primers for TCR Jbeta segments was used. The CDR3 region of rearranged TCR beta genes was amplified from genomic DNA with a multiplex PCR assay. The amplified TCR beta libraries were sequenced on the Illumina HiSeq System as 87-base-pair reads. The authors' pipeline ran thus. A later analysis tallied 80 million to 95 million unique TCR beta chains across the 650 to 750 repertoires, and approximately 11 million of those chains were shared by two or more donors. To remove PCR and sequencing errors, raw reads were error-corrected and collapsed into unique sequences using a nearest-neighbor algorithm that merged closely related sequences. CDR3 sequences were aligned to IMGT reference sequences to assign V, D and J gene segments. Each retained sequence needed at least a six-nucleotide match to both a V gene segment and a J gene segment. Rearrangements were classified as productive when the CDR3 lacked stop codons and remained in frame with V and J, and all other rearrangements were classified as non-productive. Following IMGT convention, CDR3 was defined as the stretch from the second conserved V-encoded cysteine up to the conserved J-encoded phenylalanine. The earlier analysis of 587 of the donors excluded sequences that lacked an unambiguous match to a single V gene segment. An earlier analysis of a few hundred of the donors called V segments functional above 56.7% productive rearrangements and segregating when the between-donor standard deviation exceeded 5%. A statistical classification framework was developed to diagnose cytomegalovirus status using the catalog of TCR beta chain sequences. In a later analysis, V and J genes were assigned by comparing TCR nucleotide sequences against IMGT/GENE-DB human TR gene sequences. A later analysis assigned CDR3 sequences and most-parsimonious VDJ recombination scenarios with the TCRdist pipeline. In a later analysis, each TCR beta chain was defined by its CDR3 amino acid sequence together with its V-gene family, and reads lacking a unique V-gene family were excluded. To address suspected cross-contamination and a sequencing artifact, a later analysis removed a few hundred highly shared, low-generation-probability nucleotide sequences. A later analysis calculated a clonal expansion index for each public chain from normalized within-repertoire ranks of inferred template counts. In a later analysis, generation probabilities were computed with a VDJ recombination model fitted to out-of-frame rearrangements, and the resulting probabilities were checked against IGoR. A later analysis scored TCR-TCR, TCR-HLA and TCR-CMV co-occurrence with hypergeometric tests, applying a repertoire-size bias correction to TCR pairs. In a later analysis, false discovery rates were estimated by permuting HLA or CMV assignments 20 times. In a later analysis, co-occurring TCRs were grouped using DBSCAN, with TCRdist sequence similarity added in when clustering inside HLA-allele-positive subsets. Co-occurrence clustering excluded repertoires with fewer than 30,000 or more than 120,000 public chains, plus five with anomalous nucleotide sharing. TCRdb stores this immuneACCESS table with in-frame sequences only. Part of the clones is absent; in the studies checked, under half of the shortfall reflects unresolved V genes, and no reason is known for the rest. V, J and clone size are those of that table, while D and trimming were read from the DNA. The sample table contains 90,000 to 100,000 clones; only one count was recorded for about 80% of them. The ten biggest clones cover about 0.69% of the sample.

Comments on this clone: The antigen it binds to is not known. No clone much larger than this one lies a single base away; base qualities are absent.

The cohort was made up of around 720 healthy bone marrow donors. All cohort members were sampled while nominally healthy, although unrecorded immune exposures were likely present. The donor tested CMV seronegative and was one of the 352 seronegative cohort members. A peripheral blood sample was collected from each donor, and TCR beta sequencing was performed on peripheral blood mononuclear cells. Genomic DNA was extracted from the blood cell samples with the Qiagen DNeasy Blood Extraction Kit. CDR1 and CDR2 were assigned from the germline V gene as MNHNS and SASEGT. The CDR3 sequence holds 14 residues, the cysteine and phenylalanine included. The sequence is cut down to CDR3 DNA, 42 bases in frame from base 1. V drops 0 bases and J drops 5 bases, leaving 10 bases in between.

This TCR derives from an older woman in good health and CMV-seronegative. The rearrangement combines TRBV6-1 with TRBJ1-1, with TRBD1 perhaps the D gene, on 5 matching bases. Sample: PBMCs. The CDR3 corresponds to CASSEAVTETEAFF. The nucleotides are TGTGCCAGCAGTGAAGCGGTGACAGAAACTGAAGCTTTCTTT.